Listed below are T cell receptor beta chains from one sample, sequenced in a study of CD8 T cells in Susac syndrome. TCRdb re-derived calls from the immunoSEQ multiplex PCR reads in MiXCR, one entry per CDR3 protein. This repertoire shows approximately 180,000 distinct CDR3 sequences, nearly 97% found once; its top ten account for 0.093%. Input material: CD4+ T cells from PBMCs. These receptors originate from a human donor with multiple sclerosis. Each CDR3 is given with its conserved first and last residue. A D gene is named only where the DNA matches it firmly. Some rows have no size entry. The others give once, few or many, or a class for an expanded clone.

D gene	clone size	V gene	J gene	CDR3 DNA	CDR3 protein
TRBD1	NA	TRBV20-1	TRBJ1-1	TGCAGTGCTAGACAGGGGACAGGGACCCCTGAAGCTTTCTTT	CSARQGTGTPEAFF
NA	NA	TRBV5-1	TRBJ2-1	TGCGCCAGCAACACCGGGAATCAAGGTGGCAATGAGCAGTTCTTC	CASNTGNQGGNEQFF
NA	once	TRBV12-5	TRBJ2-5	TGTGCTAGTGTTTTGACGGGGTTGGGCGAGACCCAGTACTTC	CASVLTGLGETQYF
NA	NA	TRBV12-3/TRBV12-4	TRBJ1-1	TGTGCCAGCAGTCCCCGAAGACGGATGAACACTGAAGCTTTCTTT	CASSPRRRMNTEAFF
TRBD1	NA	TRBV29-1	TRBJ1-1	TGCAGCGTCCAAACCAGGGGGCTTGGCACTGAAGCTTTCTTT	CSVQTRGLGTEAFF
NA	NA	TRBV13	TRBJ2-3	TGTGCCAGCAGCTCCATTATGGGGGATACGCAGTATTTT	CASSSIMGDTQYF
TRBD1	NA	TRBV6-5	TRBJ2-1	TGTGCCAGCAGTTACTCGTTGACAGGGCGTAATGAGCAGTTCTTC	CASSYSLTGRNEQFF
NA	NA	TRBV27	TRBJ2-7	TGTGCCAGCAGGGACTTTACTAGGGACGAGCAGTACTTC	CASRDFTRDEQYF
NA	once	TRBV1	TRBJ1-2	TGCACCAGCAGCCAAGATGTGACAGACCTCTATGGCTACACCTTC	CTSSQDVTDLYGYTF
NA	NA	TRBV2	TRBJ2-5	TGTGCCAGCAGTGAAGGGCTGAAAGAGACCCAGTACTTC	CASSEGLKETQYF
NA	NA	TRBV29-1	TRBJ1-4	TGCAGCGTTGCCAGAACTAATGAAAAACTGTTTTTT	CSVARTNEKLFF
NA	NA	TRBV7-3	TRBJ2-1	TGTGCCAGCAGCTTGGGTCAGAGTCGTGAGCAGTTCTTC	CASSLGQSREQFF
NA	NA	TRBV2	TRBJ1-5	TGTGCCAGCGGGGCAGCAAATCAGCCCCAGCATTTT	CASGAANQPQHF
TRBD2	once	TRBV5-1	TRBJ2-1	TGCGCCAGCAGCTCCGGGACTAGCAATTGGGTCGATGAGCAGTTCTTC	CASSSGTSNWVDEQFF
NA	NA	TRBV20-1	TRBJ1-5	TGCAGTGCAACACAGGGAGTTGATCAGCCCCAGCATTTT	CSATQGVDQPQHF
NA	NA	TRBV30	TRBJ1-5	TGTGCCTGGAGTGGTTTGGGCAGGGGTCAGCCCCAGCATTTT	CAWSGLGRGQPQHF
TRBD1	NA	TRBV20-1	TRBJ1-6	TGCAGTGCTAAACGGACAGGCGGTAATTCACCCCTCCACTTT	CSAKRTGGNSPLHF
TRBD2	NA	TRBV10-3	TRBJ2-1	TGTGCCATCAGTGTAGTAGCGGGGGTTAATGAGCAGTTCTTC	CAISVVAGVNEQFF
TRBD1	NA	TRBV14	TRBJ1-6	TGTGCCAGCAGCCCCGCAGGGGGCTCCTATAATTCACCCCTCCACTTT	CASSPAGGSYNSPLHF
NA	NA	TRBV4-1	TRBJ2-7	TGCGCCAGCAGCCAAGTGGATGCAGTGGGGCAATACGAGCAGTACTTC	CASSQVDAVGQYEQYF
NA	NA	TRBV24-1	TRBJ2-3	TGTGCCACCAGTGATTTTAACAGAAACACAGATACGCAGTATTTT	CATSDFNRNTDTQYF
TRBD1	once	TRBV2	TRBJ1-5	TGTGCCAGCCGTTCAAGACAGGGGCGTCAGCCCCAGCATTTT	CASRSRQGRQPQHF
TRBD1	NA	TRBV7-9	TRBJ2-3	TGTGCCAGCAGCGCCTCCCAGGGGGAAGTCCGGACAGATACGCAGTATTTT	CASSASQGEVRTDTQYF
NA	NA	TRBV3-1	TRBJ1-2	TGTGCCAGCAGCCAAGGTACAGACCTTTATGGCTACACCTTC	CASSQGTDLYGYTF
NA	NA	TRBV20-1	TRBJ1-1	TGCAGTGCAGGGAGGGTTGACACTGAAGCTTTCTTT	CSAGRVDTEAFF
TRBD1	NA	TRBV20-1	TRBJ1-6	TGCAGTGCTAGGAGACAGGGACCAAATTCACCCCTCCACTTT	CSARRQGPNSPLHF
NA	NA	TRBV20-1	TRBJ2-3	TGCAGTGCTAGAGACCCCACTAGGTCGGCGCAGTATTTT	CSARDPTRSAQYF
TRBD2	NA	TRBV6-6	TRBJ2-7	TGTGCCAGCAGACCCAGCGGGGGGGAAACCAACGAGCAGTACTTC	CASRPSGGETNEQYF
NA	NA	TRBV6-1	TRBJ2-5	TGTGCCAGCAGTGAAGCGAGCCAGGGAGAGACCCAGTACTTC	CASSEASQGETQYF
NA	NA	TRBV20-1	TRBJ1-3	TGCAGTGCTCTACAGGTCTCTGGAAACACCATATATTTT	CSALQVSGNTIYF
NA	NA	TRBV7-2	TRBJ1-5	TGTGCCAGCAGCTTAGCTCGGCAGAATCAGCCCCAGCATTTT	CASSLARQNQPQHF
TRBD2	NA	TRBV6-6	TRBJ2-7	TGTGCCAGCAGTTACCTCTCTAGCGGCTCCTACGAGCAGTACTTC	CASSYLSSGSYEQYF
NA	few	TRBV28	TRBJ1-1	TGTGCCAGCAGTACTAGGGGCACTGAAGCTTTCTTT	CASSTRGTEAFF
NA	NA	TRBV2	TRBJ2-1	TGTGCCAGCAGTTCGGACACGTACAATGAGCAGTTCTTC	CASSSDTYNEQFF
NA	NA	TRBV20-1	TRBJ2-7	TGCAGTGCTAGAAGCCGGCGGACCCCCTACGAGCAGTACTTC	CSARSRRTPYEQYF
NA	NA	TRBV6-2/TRBV6-3	TRBJ2-5	TGTGCCAGCAGTTCCGGGTTGGGGGCCCAAGAGACCCAGTACTTC	CASSSGLGAQETQYF
NA	few	TRBV3-1	TRBJ1-5	TGTGCCAGCAGTCATAGCAATCAGCCCCAGCATTTT	CASSHSNQPQHF
TRBD1	NA	TRBV20-1	TRBJ1-2	TGCAGTGCCCTAGGGGGCGCGGGTGGCTACACCTTC	CSALGGAGGYTF
TRBD1	once	TRBV20-1	TRBJ2-1	TGCAGTGCCACCACCTTGACAGGGGAAGGGTCGTTCTTC	CSATTLTGEGSFF
NA	NA	TRBV12-3/TRBV12-4	TRBJ1-1	TGTGCCAGCAGTTTTACAGGGAGGTACACTGAAGCTTTCTTT	CASSFTGRYTEAFF
TRBD1	NA	TRBV13	TRBJ2-7	TGTGCCAGCAGCCCCGTCGGTGACAGGGCATACGAGCAGTACTTC	CASSPVGDRAYEQYF
NA	NA	TRBV29-1	TRBJ2-3	TGCAGCGTTGATGACGGTTCAGATACGCAGTATTTT	CSVDDGSDTQYF
NA	NA	TRBV9	TRBJ1-1	TGTGCCAGCAGCGTAATGGTAAACACTGAAGCTTTCTTT	CASSVMVNTEAFF
TRBD1	NA	TRBV28	TRBJ1-5	TGTGCCAGCAGTGTACCTACAGGGGGTAGTCAGCCCCAGCATTTT	CASSVPTGGSQPQHF